This TCR beta chain was sequenced during a study of T cell responses to AZD1222 COVID-19 vaccine. Germline CDR1 SNHLY, CDR2 FYNNEI. Trimming shortened V by 0 bases and J by 6 bases, and 11 bases separated the two germline ends. The CDR3 consists of 14 residues. On this clone: The antigen is unknown.

Findings of the study overall: Dominant at 160-218 and 743-854, vaccine-associated CD4 TCRs also spanned spike.

The data were produced by immunoSEQ multiplex PCR, yet TCRdb's version contains in-frame clones alone and is incomplete. The sample has some 100,000 clones; roughly 89% are singletons. The chain couples TRBV2 to TRBJ1-2; D gene ambiguous. The TCR comes from an adult in good health. The sequencing here drew on peripheral blood, taken on day 0 of AZD1222 vaccination. In DNA, the CDR3 is TGTGCCAGCAGTGAAGCGACTACGTTGAATGGCTACACCTTC. It codes for CASSEATTLNGYTF.